These T cell receptor beta chains were read from a single sample in a study of blood T cell repertoires in COVID-19. Sequencing used immunoSEQ multiplex PCR; TCRdb keeps in-frame clones, though not all of them. The data contain approximately 240,000 clones, more than 80% of them seen just once; the ten biggest clones take up more than 5.5%. The source material was peripheral blood. The receptors originated from a human donor in a cohort sampled during active COVID-19. Each CDR3 is given without its conserved first and last residue. A D gene is named only where the DNA matches it firmly. Some rows have no size entry. The others give once, few or many, or a class for an expanded clone.

J gene | clone size | D gene | V gene | CDR3 protein
TRBJ2-7 | . | . | TRBV6-5 | ASSYQGGEQY
TRBJ2-2 | . | . | TRBV3-1/TRBV3-2 | ASSHEGYANTGELF
TRBJ2-6 | . | . | TRBV2 | ASSELRSGANVLT
TRBJ1-1 | . | . | TRBV4-1 | ASSLHAARGNTEAF
TRBJ2-1 | . | . | TRBV14 | ASSRGTYNEQF
TRBJ2-2 | . | TRBD1 | TRBV3-1/TRBV3-2 | ASSQLGTGRGTGELF
TRBJ2-5 | . | . | TRBV4-1 | ASSQVEGYQETQY
TRBJ2-7 | . | TRBD1 | TRBV6-5 | ASRYEDRVSYEQY
TRBJ1-2 | . | . | TRBV12-3/TRBV12-4 | ASSMEDYGYT
TRBJ2-3 | . | TRBD1 | TRBV5-8 | ASSLEQGRKQY
TRBJ1-6 | . | . | TRBV19 | ASSAQNSPLH
TRBJ1-3 | . | TRBD1 | TRBV14 | ASSRGQGFSGNTIY
TRBJ2-1 | . | TRBD1 | TRBV4-1 | ASSQVTGTYNEQF
TRBJ1-4 | . | . | TRBV19 | ASSKNRQTNEKLF
TRBJ2-2 | . | . | TRBV7-6 | ASSLVSLRNPTGELF
TRBJ2-7 | . | TRBD2 | TRBV6-6 | ASSSLAGEQY
TRBJ2-1 | few | TRBD2 | TRBV6-6 | ASSHGRTSGPLSYNEQF
TRBJ1-1 | . | TRBD1 | TRBV28 | ASSKRTGADTEAF
TRBJ1-2 | . | . | TRBV20-1 | SARLVYGYT
TRBJ2-7 | once | . | TRBV19 | ASRPAENSYEQY
TRBJ2-1 | . | TRBD2 | TRBV12-5 | ASSPRLSGGTYNEQF
TRBJ2-2 | . | TRBD2 | TRBV11-3 | ASSLGGGASGELF
TRBJ2-3 | many | TRBD1 | TRBV27 | ASSLSGQLTDTQY
TRBJ2-1 | . | . | TRBV24-1 | ATSDLGGGPFDEQF
TRBJ2-5 | . | . | TRBV28 | ASSFRQLQETQY
TRBJ2-7 | . | . | TRBV7-3 | ASSLTSEYEQY
TRBJ1-1 | . | . | TRBV6-5 | ASSPVPQGNTEAF
TRBJ2-1 | . | TRBD2 | TRBV28 | ASSPNLAGVLNYNEQF
TRBJ1-1 | . | TRBD1 | TRBV5-5 | ASSPWTGNTEAF
TRBJ2-5 | . | TRBD2 | TRBV6-2/TRBV6-3 | ASSYGASGLQETQY
TRBJ2-7 | . | . | TRBV7-7 | ASSLGEEYEQY
TRBJ1-2 | . | TRBD1 | TRBV5-1 | ASSPQGGDGYT
TRBJ2-1 | . | TRBD2 | TRBV6-5 | ASSRLADSYNEQF